Each of the 10 T cell receptor beta chains below was sequenced from the same sample in a study of graft-versus-host responses after intestinal transplantation. Clones were sequenced by immunoSEQ multiplex PCR, and TCRdb holds only the in-frame ones, with some missing. The sample has roughly 9,200 clones, roughly a third seen once. The researchers put roughly 200,000 CFSE-labeled responder cells into plates with roughly 200,000 irradiated, violet-dye-labeled stimulator cells. This material consisted of alloreactive CD8+ T cells from a mixed lymphocyte reaction culture, taken before transplantation. This sample's subset: CFSE-low proliferating T cells sorted from roughly six-day pre-transplant mixed lymphocyte reaction (GvH or HvG direction). Receptors originate from a human patient who was an organ donor for intestinal transplantation.

The chain uses TRBV27 and TRBJ2-3; a weak D match, TRBD2 (5 bases). The CDR3 has 14 amino acids. Germline CDR1 MNHEY, CDR2 SMNVEV (reference sequence). V dropped 3 bases and J dropped 3 bases, with 10 bases sitting between them. The chain's CDR3 is CASSLLGGTDTQYF. The CDR3 region has the DNA TGTGCCAGCAGTTTGTTAGGAGGTACAGATACGCAGTATTTT.

V and J are TRBV2 and TRBJ2-3, with D possibly TRBD2 on 6 matching bases. The CDR3 is 12 residues long. Germline CDR1 reads SNHLY; CDR2 reads FYNNEI. V lost 10 bases, J lost 6 bases, and 14 bases lay in between. The CDR3 reads CATNWGDDTQYF. CDR3 DNA: TGTGCCACCAATTGGGGGGATGATACGCAGTATTTT.

CDR3 loop: CASSLGPQLGRNEQYF. The DNA of the CDR3 is TGCGCCAGCAGCCTTGGACCCCAACTGGGGCGGAACGAGCAGTACTTC. This chain connects TRBV5-1 to TRBJ2-7; D may be TRBD1 (5 bases). This CDR3 has 16 amino acids. Germline loops: CDR1 SGHRS, CDR2 YFSETQ. V gave up 4 bases and J gave up 5 bases, with 22 bases separating them. The variable domain in full, completed from reference TRBV5-1 and TRBJ2-7, reads KAGVTQTPRYLIKTRGQQVTLSCSPISGHRSVSWYQQTPGQGLQFLFEYFSETQRNKGNFPGRFSGRQFSNSRSEMNVSTLELGDSALYLCASSLGPQLGRNEQYFGPGTRLTVT.

This clone was found a few times. CDR3 sequence (DNA): TGTGCCTGGAGTGCGCTGGGACAGCTTCAAGAGACCCAGTACTTC. Translating gives CAWSALGQLQETQYF. V gene TRBV30 combines with J gene TRBJ2-5; 7 nucleotides line up with TRBD1. This CDR3 spans 15 amino acids. In germline, CDR1 is GTSNPN, CDR2 SVGIG (reference sequence). V gave up 1 base and J gave up 2 bases; unmatched junction bases: 7.

The V and J genes are TRBV9 and TRBJ2-5; D not certain. The germline V gene encodes CDR1 SGDLS and CDR2 YYNGEE. Trimming took off 0 bases at V and 9 bases at J, with 12 bases between the two ends. The CDR3 loop spans 13 amino acids. This chain's CDR3 is CASSVEFDQAQYF. DNA of the CDR3: TGTGCCAGCAGCGTAGAATTCGACCAGGCCCAGTACTTC.

The sample holds a few counts of this clone. The chain carries TRBV19 and TRBJ2-1; 8 bases are a match to TRBD2. The CDR3 length is 13 residues. Germline-derived CDR1 and CDR2 are LNHDA and SQIVND (reference sequence). Unmatched junction bases numbered 2, after V lost 1 base and J lost 9 bases. The CDR3 spells CASSIGTSSEQFF. For the CDR3, the DNA is TGTGCCAGTAGTATAGGGACTAGCTCTGAGCAGTTCTTC.

Only a few counts were recorded for this clone. The chain has TRBV11-2 and TRBJ2-7; D not certain. Germline assignment: CDR1 SGHAT and CDR2 FQNNGV. The CDR3 covers 13 residues. V lost 1 base to trimming and J lost 3 bases, with 7 bases between them. The DNA of the CDR3 is TGTGCCAGCAGCTTAGGCGCGGACTACGAGCAGTACTTC. It translates to CASSLGADYEQYF. Full variable domain (rest looked up from reference TRBV11-2 and TRBJ2-7): EAGVAQSPRYKIIEKRQSVAFWCNPISGHATLYWYQQILGQGPKLLIQFQNNGVVDDSQLPKDRFSAERLKGVDSTLKIQPAKLEDSAVYLCASSLGADYEQYFGPGTRLTVT.

This chain joins TRBV27 and TRBJ2-7, with 7 bases lining up with TRBD1. Germline V gives CDR1 MNHEY, CDR2 SMNVEV (reference sequence). The CDR3 loop spans 13 amino acids. The junction had 5 bases not matched to a gene; V was cut back by 6 bases and J by 3 bases. The CDR3 nucleotides read TGTGCCAGCAGGCGCCAGGGGGTCTACGAGCAGTACTTC. Its protein is CASRRQGVYEQYF.

The genes are TRBV6-1 and TRBJ2-7; 10 positions match TRBD2. Trimming cost V 4 bases and J 3 bases; bases outside gene matches: 12. CDR3 length equals 17 residues. Germline V gene lookup returns CDR1 MNHNS and CDR2 SASEGT. The CDR3 sequence: CASSANPTSGTFYEQYF. CDR3 bases: TGTGCCAGCAGTGCGAATCCTACTAGCGGGACCTTCTACGAGCAGTACTTC.

The chain employs TRBV6-5 and TRBJ1-4, with D possibly matching TRBD1 (6 bases). Germline CDR1 reads MNHEY; CDR2 reads SVGAGI. Trimming shortened V by 4 bases and J by 8 bases, and 20 bases separated the two germline ends. The CDR3 has 16 amino acids. The CDR3 protein is CASSSRPRQDNEKLFF. CDR3 nucleotides: TGTGCCAGCAGTTCCCGACCGAGACAGGATAACGAAAAACTGTTTTTT.